The T cell receptor (beta chain) described here comes from a study of T cells after yellow fever vaccination. V gave up 5 bases and J gave up 2 bases; unmatched junction bases: 7. The CDR3 extends over 16 amino acids. CDR1 and CDR2 (germline): LNHDA, SQIVND (reference sequence). Each CDR3 protein gets one entry after TCRdb re-called the 5' RACE reads with MiXCR. Here the sample spans around 350,000 distinct CDR3 sequences, 6.2% being singletons. This clonotype originated in a man aged 25 to 45 who received the YFV17D yellow fever vaccine. The sequences come from PBMCs, collected 5 days after the yellow fever booster vaccination. J is TRBJ2-2 and V is TRBV19; 8 bases agree with TRBD2. DNA for the CDR3: TGTGCCAGTAGTGGGTTAGCGGGACAAAACACCGGGGAGCTGTTTTTT. It yields the protein CASSGLAGQNTGELFF. The whole variable domain, filled in from reference TRBV19 and TRBJ2-2, reads DGGITQSPKYLFRKEGQNVTLSCEQNLNHDAMYWYRQDPGQGLRLIYYSQIVNDFQKGDIAEGYSVSREKKESFPLTVTSAQKNPTAFYLCASSGLAGQNTGELFFGEGSRLTVL.